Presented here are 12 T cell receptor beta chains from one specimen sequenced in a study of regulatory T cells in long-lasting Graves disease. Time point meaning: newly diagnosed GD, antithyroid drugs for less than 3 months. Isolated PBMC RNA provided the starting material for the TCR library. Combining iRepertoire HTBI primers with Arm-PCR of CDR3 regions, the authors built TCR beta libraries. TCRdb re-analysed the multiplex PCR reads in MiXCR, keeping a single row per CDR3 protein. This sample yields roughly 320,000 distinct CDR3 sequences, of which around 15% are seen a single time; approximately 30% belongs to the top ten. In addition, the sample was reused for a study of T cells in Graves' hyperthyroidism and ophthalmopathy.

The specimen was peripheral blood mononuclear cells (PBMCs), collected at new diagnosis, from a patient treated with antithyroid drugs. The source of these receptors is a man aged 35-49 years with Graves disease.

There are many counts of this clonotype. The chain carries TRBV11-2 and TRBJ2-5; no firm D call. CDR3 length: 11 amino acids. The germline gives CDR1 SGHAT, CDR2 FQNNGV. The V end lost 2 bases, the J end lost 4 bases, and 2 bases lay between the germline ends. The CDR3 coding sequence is TGTGCCAGCAGCTTACCAGAGACCCAGTACTTC. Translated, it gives CASSLPETQYF.

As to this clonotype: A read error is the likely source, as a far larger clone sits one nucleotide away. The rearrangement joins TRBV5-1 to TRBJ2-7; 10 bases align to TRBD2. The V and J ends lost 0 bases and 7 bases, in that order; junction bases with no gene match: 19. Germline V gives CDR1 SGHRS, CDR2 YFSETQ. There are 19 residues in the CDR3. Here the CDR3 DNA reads TGCGCCAGCAGCTTGGGGCTGGGGCTAGCGGGGGAAACAAGGCATGAGCAGTACTTC. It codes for CASSLGLGLAGETRHEQYF.

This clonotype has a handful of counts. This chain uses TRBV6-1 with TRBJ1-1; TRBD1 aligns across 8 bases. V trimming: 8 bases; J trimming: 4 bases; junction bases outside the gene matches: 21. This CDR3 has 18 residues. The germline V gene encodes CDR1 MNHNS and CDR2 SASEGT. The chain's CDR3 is CASPSRDRYYPTGTEAFF. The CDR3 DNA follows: TGTGCCAGCCCTTCCCGGGACAGGTATTATCCTACGGGCACTGAAGCTTTCTTT.

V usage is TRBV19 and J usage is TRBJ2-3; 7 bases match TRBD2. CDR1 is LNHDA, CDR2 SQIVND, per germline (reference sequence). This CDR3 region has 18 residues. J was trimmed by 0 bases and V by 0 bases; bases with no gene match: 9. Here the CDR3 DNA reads TGTGCCAGTAGTATAGATGTCCCGGGGGGAAAGAGCACAGATACGCAGTATTTT. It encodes CASSIDVPGGKSTDTQYF.

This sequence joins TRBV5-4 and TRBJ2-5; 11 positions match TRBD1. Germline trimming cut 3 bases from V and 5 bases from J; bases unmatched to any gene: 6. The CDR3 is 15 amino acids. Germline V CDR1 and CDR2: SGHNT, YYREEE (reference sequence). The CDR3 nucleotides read TGTGCCAGCAGCTCCCGGGACAGGGGGTTGGAGACCCAGTACTTC. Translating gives CASSSRDRGLETQYF.

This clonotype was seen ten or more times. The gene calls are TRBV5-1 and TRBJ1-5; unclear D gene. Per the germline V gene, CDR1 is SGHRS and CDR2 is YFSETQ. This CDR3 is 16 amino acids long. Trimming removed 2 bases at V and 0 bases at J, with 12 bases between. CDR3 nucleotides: TGCGCCAGCAGCTTCCGACGGCATCTTAGCAATCAGCCCCAGCATTTT. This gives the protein CASSFRRHLSNQPQHF.

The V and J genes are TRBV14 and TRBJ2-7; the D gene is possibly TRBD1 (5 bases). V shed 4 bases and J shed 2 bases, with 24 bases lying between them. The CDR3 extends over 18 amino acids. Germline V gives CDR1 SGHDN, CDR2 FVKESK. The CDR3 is CASSLTWTKGNPAYEQYF. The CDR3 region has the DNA TGTGCCAGCAGCCTTACTTGGACAAAGGGAAATCCAGCCTACGAGCAGTACTTC.

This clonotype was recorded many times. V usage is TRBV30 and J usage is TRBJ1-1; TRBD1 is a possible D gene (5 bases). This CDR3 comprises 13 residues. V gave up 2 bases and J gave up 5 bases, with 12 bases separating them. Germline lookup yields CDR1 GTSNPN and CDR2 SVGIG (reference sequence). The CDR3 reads CAWSLTPGTEAFF. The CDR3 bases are TGTGCCTGGAGTCTCACACCAGGGACTGAAGCTTTCTTT.

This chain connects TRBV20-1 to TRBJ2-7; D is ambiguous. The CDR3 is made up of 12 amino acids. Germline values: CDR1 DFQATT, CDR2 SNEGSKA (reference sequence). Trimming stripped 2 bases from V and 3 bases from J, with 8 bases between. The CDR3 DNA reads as TGCAGTGCTAGATCAGTAGACTACGAGCAGTACTTC. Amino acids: CSARSVDYEQYF.

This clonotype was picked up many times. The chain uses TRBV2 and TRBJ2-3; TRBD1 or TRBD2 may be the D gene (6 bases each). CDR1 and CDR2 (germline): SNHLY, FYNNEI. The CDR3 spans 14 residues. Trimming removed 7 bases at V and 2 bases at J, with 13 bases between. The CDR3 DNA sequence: TGTGCCAGCAAGGAGGGGGAGCACACAGATACGCAGTATTTT. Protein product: CASKEGEHTDTQYF.

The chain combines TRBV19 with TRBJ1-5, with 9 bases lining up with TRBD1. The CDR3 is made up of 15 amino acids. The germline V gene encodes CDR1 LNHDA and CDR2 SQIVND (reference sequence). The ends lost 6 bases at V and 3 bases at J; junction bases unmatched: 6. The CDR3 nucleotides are TGTGCCAGTAGGGGGACAGGGAGTACCAATCAGCCCCAGCATTTT. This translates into CASRGTGSTNQPQHF.

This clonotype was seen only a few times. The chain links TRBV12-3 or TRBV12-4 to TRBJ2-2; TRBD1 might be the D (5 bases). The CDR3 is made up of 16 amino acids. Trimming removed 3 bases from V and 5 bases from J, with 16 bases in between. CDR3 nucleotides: TGTGCCAGCAGTTTGGGGCGACACCATGGGACCGGGGAGCTGTTTTTT. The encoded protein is CASSLGRHHGTGELFF.